Listed here are 20 T cell receptor beta chains from one sample, sequenced in a study of OX40 agonist ivuxolimab in advanced cancers. Some clones are missing from TCRdb's copy, which holds only in-frame ones; the method was immunoSEQ multiplex PCR. The table shows some 66,000 clones, with more than 70% occurring only once. This sample comprised CD4+ or CD8+ T cells sorted from blood, obtained in a trial of the OX40 agonist ivuxolimab. The origin of the receptors is an adult with an advanced solid tumor such as melanoma, head and neck, liver or kidney cancer.

The V call is TRBV7-9, the J call TRBJ2-3; no clear D. V shed 1 base and J shed 1 base, with 9 bases lying between them. The CDR3 is 15 amino acids. Germline CDR1 is SEHNR and CDR2 is FQNEAQ (reference sequence). This CDR3 is CASSLGRTGTDTQYF. In DNA form, the CDR3 reads TGTGCCAGCAGCTTAGGCCGCACAGGCACAGATACGCAGTATTTT. The full variable domain, in which reference TRBV7-9 and TRBJ2-3 provide the parts outside the CDR3, is DTGVSQNPRHKITKRGQNVTFRCDPISEHNRLYWYRQTLGQGPEFLTYFQNEAQLEKSRLLSDRFSAERPKGSFSTLEIQRTEQGDSAMYLCASSLGRTGTDTQYFGPGTRLTVL.

The chain joins TRBV11-3 to TRBJ2-5; no firm D call. The CDR3 sequence is 14 residues long. CDR1 and CDR2 from the germline V gene are SGHNT and YENEEA. V lost 4 bases and J lost 4, with 13 bases in between. CDR3 in DNA: TGTGCCAGCAGCTCCGGGTCAGCCGCAGAGACCCAGTACTTC. Encoded protein: CASSSGSAAETQYF.

V is TRBV27 and J is TRBJ1-2, with 7 bases aligning to TRBD1. CDR1 is MNHEY, CDR2 SMNVEV, per germline (reference sequence). This CDR3 has 15 amino acids. The V and J ends lost 3 bases and 4 bases, in that order; junction bases with no gene match: 8. CDR3 region: CASSFLGGGFYGYTF. The DNA for the CDR3 is TGTGCCAGCAGTTTTTTGGGAGGGGGCTTCTATGGCTACACCTTC.

The gene calls are TRBV5-1 and TRBJ1-1; maybe TRBD1 (6 bases). CDR1 SGHRS and CDR2 YFSETQ come from the germline V gene. The CDR3 runs to 15 residues. V lost 0 bases, J lost 3 bases, and 12 bases lay in between. The CDR3 DNA sequence: TGCGCCAGCAGCTTGGGCAGGGGAGAAGACACTGAAGCTTTCTTT. Its protein is CASSLGRGEDTEAFF.

V is TRBV4-3 and J is TRBJ2-2; D is uncertain. The CDR3 totals 13 residues. Germline lookup yields CDR1 LGHNA and CDR2 YSLEER. The germline V and J ends were trimmed by 0 bases and 7 bases, with 6 bases remaining between them. Here the CDR3 DNA reads TGCGCCAGCAGCCAAGATGTGTTCGGGGAGCTGTTTTTT. Translation: CASSQDVFGELFF.

The chain joins TRBV18 to TRBJ2-3; D perhaps matches TRBD1 (5 bases). The CDR3 extends over 15 amino acids. The V gene lost 3 bases and the J gene lost 1 base, with 11 bases spanning the gap. Germline V gives CDR1 KGHSH, CDR2 LQKENI. The CDR3 reads CASSPQGWGTDTQYF. The CDR3 nucleotides read TGTGCCAGCTCACCCCAGGGTTGGGGCACAGATACGCAGTATTTT.

V gene TRBV7-6 combines with J gene TRBJ2-1; 8 bases map to TRBD2. The CDR3 is 17 residues long. With V trimmed by 5 bases and J by 4 bases, 13 bases remained unmatched. From germline, CDR1 is SGHVS and CDR2 FNYEAQ. DNA of the CDR3: TGTGCCAGCAGCCCCCGGGTAGCGGGACCCCATTACAATGAGCAGTTCTTC. Its protein product is CASSPRVAGPHYNEQFF.

The chain uses TRBV6-5 and TRBJ2-7; TRBD2 is a possible D gene (6 bases). Deletions cut 5 bases from V and 7 bases from J, with 15 bases between. CDR3 length: 13 residues. CDR1 MNHEY and CDR2 SVGAGI come from the germline V gene. CDR3 region: CASSGGPFGEQYF. The CDR3 region has the DNA TGTGCCAGCAGTGGAGGGCCTTTCGGGGAGCAGTACTTC.

The V gene is TRBV2, the J gene TRBJ2-7; 13 bases agree with TRBD2. The CDR3 has 14 amino acids. Trimming at V came to 7 bases and at J to 12 bases, leaving 12 bases not matched to a gene. CDR1 SNHLY and CDR2 FYNNEI come from the germline V gene. This chain's CDR3 is CASNGLAGALWSYF. CDR3 bases: TGTGCCAGCAACGGACTAGCGGGGGCCCTTTGGTCGTACTTC.

The V call is TRBV12-5, the J call TRBJ2-5; maybe TRBD1 (5 bases). CDR1 is LGHNT and CDR2 is FRNRAP in the germline V gene. This CDR3 is 19 amino acids long. V lost 0 bases and J 3 bases, leaving 23 bases between the germline ends. The CDR3 loop reads CASGLVHFRVRNDEETQYF. In nucleotides, the CDR3 is TGTGCTAGTGGTTTGGTACATTTCAGGGTTCGGAATGACGAAGAGACCCAGTACTTC.

The chain employs TRBV21-1 and TRBJ1-5; the table assigns TRBD1, which was not confirmed against the DNA. TRBV21-1 is described as a pseudogene. The CDR3 loop spans 13 amino acids. CDR3 coding DNA: TGTGCCAGCAGCACCGGACAGAATCAGCCCCAGCATTTT. Amino acid sequence: CASSTGQNQPQHF.

The V and J genes are TRBV5-4 and TRBJ2-7, with D perhaps assigned TRBD1 or TRBD2 (5 bases each). The germline CDR1 and CDR2 sequences are SGHNT and YYREEE (reference sequence). The V gene lost 2 bases and the J gene lost 7 bases, with 16 bases spanning the gap. The CDR3 covers 14 residues. The CDR3: CASSFSRGRDEQYF. The CDR3 nucleotides are TGTGCCAGCAGCTTTTCGAGGGGCCGGGATGAGCAGTACTTC.

V usage is TRBV5-4 and J usage is TRBJ2-7; tentative D call: TRBD2 (5 bases). Germline loops: CDR1 SGHNT, CDR2 YYREEE (reference sequence). CDR3 length: 15 residues. Trimming left V 3 bases short and J 3 bases short, with 16 bases between. The CDR3 here is CASSSAGAAYYEQYF. The CDR3 nucleotides read TGTGCCAGCAGCTCCGCAGGAGCGGCCTACTACGAGCAGTACTTC.

This sequence joins TRBV5-4 and TRBJ2-1, with 12 positions matching TRBD2. The CDR3 is 15 amino acids. V trimming: 3 bases; J trimming: 4 bases; junction bases outside the gene matches: 2. Germline CDR1 is SGHNT and CDR2 is YYREEE (reference sequence). In DNA, the CDR3 is TGTGCCAGCAGCTCACTAGCGGGAGGTTACAATGAGCAGTTCTTC. Its protein is CASSSLAGGYNEQFF.

The rearrangement links TRBV5-6 to TRBJ2-3, with a possible D match to TRBD2 (6 bases). The V end lost 2 bases, the J end lost 1 base, and 11 bases lay between the germline ends. CDR3 length equals 15 residues. Germline assignment: CDR1 SGHDT and CDR2 YYEEEE. CDR3 protein: CASSFRRDGTDTQYF. In DNA form, the CDR3 reads TGTGCCAGCAGCTTTCGGCGGGATGGCACAGATACGCAGTATTTT.

V is TRBV2 and J is TRBJ2-7; 7 bases are shared with TRBD1. CDR3 length: 15 residues. Germline V gene data show CDR1 as SNHLY and CDR2 as FYNNEI. Trimming took 7 bases from V and 1 from J; bases not matched to a gene: 10. CDR3 in amino acids: CASIRSRDSSYEQYF. The CDR3 bases are TGTGCCAGCATACGCAGCCGGGACAGTTCCTACGAGCAGTACTTC.

The V and J genes are TRBV29-1 and TRBJ1-1; perhaps TRBD1 as D (5 bases). Germline CDR1 is SQVTM and CDR2 is ANQGSEA. Trimming removed 6 bases at V and 3 bases at J, with 14 bases between. The length of the CDR3 is 13 residues. The CDR3 reads CSVLGVGDTEAFF. The CDR3 bases are TGCAGCGTACTAGGGGTGGGGGACACTGAAGCTTTCTTT. Together with reference TRBV29-1 and TRBJ1-1, the CDR3 gives the full variable domain: SAVISQKPSRDICQRGTSLTIQCQVDSQVTMMFWYRQQPGQSLTLIATANQGSEATYESGFVIDKFPISRPNLTFSTLTVSNMSPEDSSIYLCSVLGVGDTEAFFGQGTRLTVV.

The chain uses TRBV19 and TRBJ1-1; D is unresolved. This CDR3 is built from 13 residues. Germline CDR1 reads LNHDA; CDR2 reads SQIVND (reference sequence). Trimming pared 5 bases from V and 4 bases from J, leaving 11 bases between. CDR3 loop: CASSWGKVTEAFF. The CDR3 DNA sequence: TGTGCCAGTAGTTGGGGAAAGGTCACTGAAGCTTTCTTT.

In its sample, this clone was seen once. V and J are TRBV2 and TRBJ2-7; a weak D match, TRBD1 (6 bases). The CDR3 is 11 amino acids. V was cut by 6 bases and J by 4 bases, with 7 bases left in between. Per germline, CDR1 SNHLY and CDR2 FYNNEI. The CDR3 loop is CASRTGYEQYF. CDR3 nucleotides: TGTGCCAGCAGGACAGGTTACGAGCAGTACTTC.

The chain has TRBV25-1 and TRBJ1-2; a weak D match, TRBD1 (5 bases). V lost 7 bases and J 8 bases, leaving 14 bases between the germline ends. Per germline, CDR1 MGHDK and CDR2 SYGVNS. CDR3 length: 12 amino acids. The CDR3 nucleotides are TGTGCCAGCACCACGGGGCTGGGGGGCTACACCTTC. Residues: CASTTGLGGYTF.